Following are 6 T cell receptor beta chains from one sample sequenced in a study of blood T cell repertoires in COVID-19. Libraries were prepared by immunoSEQ multiplex PCR; TCRdb keeps only in-frame clonotypes and omits some of them. The table lists 80,000 to 95,000 clones, 85% of them singletons. The sequencing input was peripheral blood. Receptor source: a man older than 75 with acute or convalescent COVID-19.

This clone has only one observation. DNA for the CDR3: TGTGCCAGCAGTTACTCTGAGACACTCGGAAACACCATATATTTT. It specifies CASSYSETLGNTIYF. The chain employs TRBV6-5 and TRBJ1-3, with unresolved D. The CDR3 sequence is 15 residues long. Deletions cut 0 bases from V and 4 bases from J, with 10 bases between. Germline V gives CDR1 MNHEY, CDR2 SVGAGI.

The chain uses TRBV28 and TRBJ2-7; 7 nucleotides line up with TRBD2. J was trimmed by 0 bases and V by 1 base; bases with no gene match: 3. The CDR3 consists of 15 residues. The V gene's germline CDR1 is MDHEN and CDR2 SYDVKM. CDR3 in DNA: TGTGCCAGCAGTTTATTGGGGGGGGGCTCCTACGAGCAGTACTTC. Its translation is CASSLLGGGSYEQYF.

The chain couples TRBV27 to TRBJ1-2; 10 bases are a match to TRBD1. The CDR3 runs 14 residues. V shed 4 bases and J 5 bases; nucleotides not matched to a gene: 4. CDR1 is MNHEY and CDR2 is SMNVEV in the germline V gene (reference sequence). In DNA, the CDR3 is TGTGCCAGCAGTTCTTGGACAGGGGGGTATGGCTACACCTTC. Amino acids: CASSSWTGGYGYTF.

The V and J genes are TRBV25-1 and TRBJ2-2; 13 bases are a match to TRBD2. The J segment lost 5 bases and the V segment lost 6 bases, leaving 6 bases of the junction unmatched. The CDR3 loop spans 16 amino acids. The V gene's germline CDR1 is MGHDK and CDR2 SYGVNS. CDR3 amino acids: CASSRLAGGGTGELFF. The CDR3 nucleotides are TGTGCCAGCAGCCGACTAGCGGGAGGAGGTACCGGGGAGCTGTTTTTT.

The genes are TRBV7-3 and TRBJ2-1; 7 bases fit TRBD2. The CDR3 is 16 amino acids. The V gene's germline CDR1 is SGHTA and CDR2 FQGTGA. Losses at the gene ends were 5 bases for V and 0 bases for J; bases not matched to a gene: 7. The CDR3 here is CASSLIAGSSYNEQFF. In nucleotides, the CDR3 is TGTGCCAGCAGCCTCATAGCGGGTAGCTCCTACAATGAGCAGTTCTTC.

The CDR3 here is CASSQDTYYNEQFF. CDR3 sequence (DNA): TGCGCCAGCAGCCAAGACACCTACTACAATGAGCAGTTCTTC. The genes are TRBV4-3 and TRBJ2-1; the D is unclear. The CDR3 sequence is 14 residues long. V shed 0 bases and J shed 3 bases, with 6 bases lying between them. From germline, CDR1 is LGHNA and CDR2 YSLEER.